The clone carrying this TCR beta chain was observed a few times. The source of the sample is a study of OX40 agonist ivuxolimab in advanced cancers. Assay: immunoSEQ multiplex PCR; the TCRdb copy retains only in-frame clones and omits some. This sample has around 45,000 clones, with around nine tenths found just once. The CDR3 loop spans 13 amino acids. Germline loops: CDR1 LNHDA, CDR2 SQIVND (reference sequence). Trimming cost V 7 bases and J 7 bases; bases outside gene matches: 9. Material: CD4+ or CD8+ T cells sorted from blood, obtained in a trial of the OX40 agonist ivuxolimab. The J gene is TRBJ2-7, the V gene TRBV19; the match to TRBD1 covers 8 bases. This TCR came from an adult with an advanced solid tumor such as melanoma, head and neck, liver or kidney cancer. CDR3 amino acids: CASNRQGKGEQYF. The CDR3 nucleotides read TGTGCCAGTAACCGACAGGGGAAAGGGGAGCAGTACTTC.